This TCR beta chain was documented in a study of Ad26.COV2.S vaccination and SARS-CoV-2 variants. The V gene end was trimmed by 7 bases and the J gene end by 6 bases; junction bases not matched to a gene: 17. The germline V gene encodes CDR1 LNHDA and CDR2 SQIVND (reference sequence). This CDR3 is built from 17 residues. Regarding treatment: over 15 received Ad26.COV2.S at low or high dose, single or two shots; about 5 received placebo; per-sample allocation not given. Vaccine and placebo recipients were sampled on day 63 after the first injection. Assay: immunoSEQ multiplex PCR; the TCRdb copy retains only in-frame clones and omits some. The sample includes nearly 400,000 clones, around 91% of them seen just once.

This chain connects TRBV19 to TRBJ2-7; 11 bases are a match to TRBD1. This clonotype was sampled from a person aged 18-60 years who received the Ad26.COV2.S COVID-19 vaccine or a placebo. The sample was peripheral blood, taken in a trial of Ad26.COV2.S vaccine versus placebo. The CDR3 bases are TGTGCCAGTAATATCGGACAGGGGGCGTCAGGGGTTGGCGAGCAGTACTTC. As protein: CASNIGQGASGVGEQYF.